These 21 T cell receptor beta chains came from one sample sequenced in a study of post-analysis software for immune sequencing data. General observations from the study: Five TRBV segments, TRBV5-6, TRBV5-1 and TRBV20-1 among them, were found more frequent in patients than controls.

The antigens for these receptors are not known. Each TCR beta cDNA library carried unique molecular identifiers. Each CDR3 protein is one row after TCRdb ran MiXCR on the PCR reads. The data hold about 770,000 distinct CDR3 sequences, with about 43% observed a single time. The sample was blood. The receptor source for this set is a girl aged 10 to 17 with multiple sclerosis.

This chain joins TRBV29-1 and TRBJ2-3; 7 positions match TRBD1. There are 14 residues in the CDR3. The trim removed 6 bases at V and 4 bases at J, leaving 10 bases unmatched. The germline V gene encodes CDR1 SQVTM and CDR2 ANQGSEA. The CDR3 nucleotides are TGCAGCGTAGCCCCGGGACAGAGGTCAGATACGCAGTATTTT. Translating gives CSVAPGQRSDTQYF.

This clonotype was observed a handful of times. The chain links TRBV4-2 to TRBJ2-1; weak D call: TRBD2 (5 bases). Trimming left V 1 base short and J 0 bases short, with 13 bases between. CDR1 and CDR2 from the germline V gene are LGHNA and YNFKEQ. The length of the CDR3 is 17 residues. This CDR3 is CASSQGERASSYNEQFF. The CDR3 coding sequence is TGTGCCAGCAGCCAAGGGGAGAGGGCAAGCTCCTACAATGAGCAGTTCTTC.

The chain links TRBV7-2 to TRBJ2-3, with a tentative D call TRBD2 (6 bases). The germline gives CDR1 SGHTA, CDR2 FQGNSA. The CDR3 runs 16 residues. Trimming removed 5 bases from V and 0 bases from J, with 15 bases in between. CDR3 sequence (DNA): TGTGCCAGCAGCCATACCCGCGGGATTAGCACAGATACGCAGTATTTT. This sequence encodes CASSHTRGISTDTQYF.

CDR3 coding DNA: TGTGCCAGCAAGGACAGGGACGGCACAGATACGCAGTATTTT. Amino acids: CASKDRDGTDTQYF. The chain carries TRBV6-5 and TRBJ2-3; 8 bases match TRBD1. The V and J ends lost 7 bases and 1 base, in that order; junction bases with no gene match: 4. Per the germline V gene, CDR1 is MNHEY and CDR2 is SVGAGI. The length of the CDR3 is 14 residues.

The chain recombines TRBV7-2 with TRBJ2-7; a possible D gene is TRBD2 (7 bases). V was pared by 4 bases and J by 3 bases, with 19 bases between. CDR1 and CDR2 (germline): SGHTA, FQGNSA. This CDR3 comprises 16 residues. As DNA, the CDR3 is TGTGCCAGCAGCTCCAATGGGGGGGCCGCGTACTACGAGCAGTACTTC. This gives the protein CASSSNGGAAYYEQYF.

The gene calls are TRBV20-1 and TRBJ2-3, with 11 bases matching TRBD1. The CDR3 is made up of 16 amino acids. From germline, CDR1 is DFQATT and CDR2 SNEGSKA (reference sequence). Trimming at V came to 6 bases and at J to 10 bases, leaving 18 bases not matched to a gene. The CDR3 here is CSAITGTGGLEDAQYF. DNA for the CDR3: TGCAGTGCCATCACCGGGACAGGGGGTTTAGAGGATGCGCAGTATTTT.

This clonotype was detected only a few times. The gene calls are TRBV5-5 and TRBJ2-5; no clear D gene. The CDR3 is 12 amino acids. Germline V gene sequence: CDR1 SGHKS, CDR2 YYEKEE (reference sequence). Trimming removed 1 base at V and 6 bases at J, with 7 bases between. Written as DNA, the CDR3 is TGTGCCAGCAGCTTGAGGGTAAAGACCCAGTACTTC. Residues: CASSLRVKTQYF.

This clonotype was seen a handful of times. The chain couples TRBV12-3 or TRBV12-4 to TRBJ1-1; D is uncertain. The CDR3 totals 14 residues. Trimming took 0 bases from V and 0 from J, leaving 5 bases between them. The CDR3 protein is CASSLAPMNTEAFF. The CDR3 nucleotides are TGTGCCAGCAGTTTAGCCCCGATGAACACTGAAGCTTTCTTT.

CDR3 protein: CASSYGLAGAVDTQYF. The CDR3, as DNA: TGTGCCAGCAGTTACGGACTAGCGGGAGCTGTAGATACGCAGTATTTT. This chain links TRBV6-6 with TRBJ2-3, with 13 bases that match TRBD2. In germline, CDR1 is MNHNY, CDR2 SVGAGI (reference sequence). J gave up 5 bases and V 2 bases, and 4 bases lay outside the gene matches. The CDR3 runs to 16 residues.

The J gene is TRBJ1-2, the V gene TRBV29-1, with TRBD1 identical over 7 bases. Per germline, CDR1 SQVTM and CDR2 ANQGSEA. The CDR3 has 14 amino acids. V lost 1 base to trimming and J lost 2 bases; unmatched junction nucleotides: 4. The DNA for the CDR3 is TGCAGCGTTGAAGGACAGGGCCTGAACTATGGCTACACCTTC. Amino acid sequence: CSVEGQGLNYGYTF.

Of note for this clonotype: One end of the junction does not line up with germline, which may come from a read error. CDR3 loop: CVSSSSSGSDNEQFF. Written as DNA, the CDR3 is TGTGTCAGCAGCTCTTCTAGCGGGAGTGACAATGAGCAGTTCTTC. The chain has TRBV7-2 and TRBJ2-1; 10 bases are shared with TRBD2. The CDR3 is made up of 15 amino acids. Germline CDR1 and CDR2: SGHTA and FQGNSA.

This chain connects TRBV4-3 to TRBJ2-6, with D possibly matching TRBD1 (6 bases). The V gene lost 4 bases and the J gene lost 0 bases, with 13 bases spanning the gap. There are 17 residues in the CDR3. Germline CDR1 is LGHNA and CDR2 is YSLEER. The CDR3 spells CASSLGTSRSGANVLTF. CDR3 bases: TGCGCCAGCAGCCTCGGGACATCCCGCTCTGGGGCCAACGTCCTGACTTTC.

This chain joins TRBV7-9 and TRBJ2-3; 12 bases align to TRBD2. Germline CDR1 SEHNR, CDR2 FQNEAQ (reference sequence). The V and J ends lost 5 bases and 2 bases, in that order; junction bases with no gene match: 8. The CDR3 is made up of 17 amino acids. The CDR3, as DNA: TGTGCCAGCAGCCAGGGACTAGCGGGCTGGACCACAGATACGCAGTATTTT. Its translation: CASSQGLAGWTTDTQYF.

V is TRBV12-3 or TRBV12-4 and J is TRBJ2-7; D may be TRBD1 (6 bases). The last part of the DNA fits TRBJ2-5 better; the J call may be wrong. CDR3 size: 15 residues. The chain's CDR3 is CASSDLGAQGETQYF. The DNA of the CDR3 is TGTGCCAGCAGTGACCTCGGGGCGCAGGGGGAGACCCAGTACTTC.

This clonotype was recorded a few times. The chain is built from TRBV30 and TRBJ2-7; D gene uncertain. The CDR3 runs 15 residues. V lost 3 bases and J lost 0, with 15 bases in between. The germline CDR1 and CDR2 sequences are GTSNPN and SVGIG (reference sequence). The CDR3 DNA reads TGTGCCTGGAGCGGAGAGATGATTAGCTCCTACGAGCAGTACTTC. Translated, it gives CAWSGEMISSYEQYF.

J is TRBJ2-1 and V is TRBV10-3, with D hard to call. Germline CDR1 and CDR2: ENHRY and SYGVKD. V dropped 4 bases and J dropped 9 bases, with 13 bases sitting between them. This CDR3 has 13 amino acids. The DNA of the CDR3 is TGTGCCATCAGTGGAAGGCGGTTCGGTGAGCAGTTCTTC. Translation gives CAISGRRFGEQFF.

A word on this clonotype: This is likely a read error, given that the CDR3 carries no conserved phenylalanine or tryptophan at its end. The chain recombines TRBV4-3 with TRBJ2-7; 8 bases fit TRBD1. The V gene's germline CDR1 is LGHNA and CDR2 YSLEER. V was clipped by 0 bases and J by 10 bases; unmatched bases: 11. This CDR3 region has 15 residues. The CDR3 nucleotides are TGCGCCAGCAGCCAAGATGGGGGGACAGGTCTAAGCCAGTACTCC. Protein: CASSQDGGTGLSQYS.

The rearrangement uses TRBV20-1 and TRBJ2-1, with D hard to call. V lost 1 base and J 7 bases, leaving 11 bases between the germline ends. Germline V lookup: CDR1 DFQATT, CDR2 SNEGSKA (reference sequence). This CDR3 region has 13 residues. The CDR3 sequence: CSARGHLENEQFF. Here the CDR3 DNA reads TGCAGTGCTAGAGGACATCTAGAGAATGAGCAGTTCTTC.

The rearrangement links TRBV10-2 to TRBJ1-6; D gene unclear. The length of the CDR3 is 14 residues. V was cut by 4 bases and J by 4 bases, with 8 bases left in between. Germline assignment: CDR1 WSHSY and CDR2 SAAADI. Here the CDR3 reads CASSGREYNSPLHF. DNA of the CDR3: TGCGCCAGCAGTGGCCGGGAGTATAATTCACCCCTCCACTTT.

This clonotype has a handful of counts. The chain employs TRBV6-1 and TRBJ1-1; TRBD1 is a possible D gene (5 bases). V lost 3 bases and J 1 base, leaving 9 bases between the germline ends. The CDR3 is 14 amino acids. Per the germline V gene, CDR1 is MNHNS and CDR2 is SASEGT. CDR3 region: CASSEGPANTEAFF. The CDR3 coding sequence is TGTGCCAGCAGTGAGGGACCCGCGAACACTGAAGCTTTCTTT.

The genes are TRBV7-8 and TRBJ2-5, with D perhaps given as TRBD1 or TRBD2 (6 bases each). Gene TRBJ2-7 matches the end of the DNA better, so the J call may be wrong. The length of the CDR3 is 14 residues. Per germline, CDR1 SGHVS and CDR2 FQNEAQ. The chain's CDR3 is CASSLGGGNREQYF. The CDR3 DNA is TGTGCCAGCAGCTTAGGAGGGGGGAACCGCGAGCAGTACTTC.